This T cell receptor (beta chain) was observed in a study of T-cell reconstitution after alpha-beta-depleted transplantation in children. This sample's TCRbeta library carried unique molecular identifier barcodes. One entry per CDR3 protein, called by TCRdb with MiXCR from the PCR reads. The sample carries 600,000 or so distinct CDR3 sequences, more than 20% recorded once. Notes on the study in general: Surviving recipient T cells and thymic progenitors accounted for the high day-60 TCRbeta diversity observed in some patients. Counts and diversity of T cells one year after transplant came mostly from newly produced T cells. Approximately two months post-transplant, alpha-beta T cells reportedly originated from several hundred expanded graft clones.

Comment on this clonotype: Its target is not known.

The sequence was collected from a boy in the first two years of life who had a stem cell transplant for acute myeloid leukemia, so the T cells may come from the graft donor. The source material was PBMCs, mostly from graft donor cells, sampled 360 days after TCRalphabeta/CD19-depleted stem cell transplant.

The CDR3, as DNA: TGTGCCACCAGCAGGAACAGGGTACCCGGGGAGCTGTTTTTT. Residues: CATSRNRVPGELFF. The genes are TRBV15 and TRBJ2-2; D is perhaps TRBD1 (6 bases). Germline lookup yields CDR1 LNHNV and CDR2 YYDKDF (reference sequence). Trimming pared 3 bases from V and 6 bases from J, leaving 11 bases between. The CDR3 totals 14 residues.